These 23 T cell receptor beta chains originate from one sample sequenced in a study of T cells in Graves' hyperthyroidism and ophthalmopathy. TCR beta CDR3 regions were amplified from RNA transcripts. The HTBI primer set drove a first-round RT-PCR of the TCR CDR3. TCRdb re-called the multiplex PCR reads through MiXCR, storing one row per CDR3 protein. The table includes about 560,000 distinct CDR3 sequences, less than 20% detected once. Specimen: blood. These receptors came from a woman in her twenties or thirties with Graves' hyperthyroidism.

V and J are TRBV27 and TRBJ1-4, with D possibly TRBD1 on 5 matching bases. Germline values: CDR1 MNHEY, CDR2 SMNVEV (reference sequence). The CDR3 covers 14 residues. V dropped 2 bases and J dropped 7 bases, with 11 bases sitting between them. The CDR3, as DNA: TGTGCCAGCAGTTTAGGGGGTGGAGTTGAAAAACTGTTTTTT. Translated: CASSLGGGVEKLFF.

This clonotype has a handful of counts. This rearrangement joins TRBV20-1 to TRBJ1-3; no clear D gene. The CDR3 sequence is 15 residues long. Per germline, CDR1 DFQATT and CDR2 SNEGSKA (reference sequence). The V end lost 2 bases, the J end lost 0 bases, and 11 bases lay between the germline ends. For the CDR3, the DNA is TGCAGTGCTAGACTCCCCAGCAGCTCTGGAAACACCATATATTTT. Translating gives CSARLPSSSGNTIYF.

The chain carries TRBV4-1 and TRBJ1-1; D is perhaps TRBD1 (6 bases). The CDR3 has 15 residues. Deletions cut 7 bases from V and 1 base from J, with 16 bases between. CDR1 is MGHRA, CDR2 YSYEKL, per germline. The CDR3 coding sequence is TGCGCCAGCAAAGGTCGGCGGGGGGCGAACACTGAAGCTTTCTTT. Protein: CASKGRRGANTEAFF.

For this clonotype: This may be a read error: a much more frequent sequence differs by one nucleotide. The chain combines TRBV28 with TRBJ1-5; D remains unclear. Trimming took 5 bases from V and 6 from J, leaving 8 bases between them. The length of the CDR3 is 12 residues. In germline, CDR1 is MDHEN, CDR2 SYDVKM. The CDR3 region has the DNA TGTGCCAGCAGTGTAGTAAGTCAGCCCCAGCATTTT. It codes for CASSVVSQPQHF.

The genes are TRBV5-1 and TRBJ2-5, with D possibly being TRBD2 (6 bases). The CDR3 contains 15 residues. Trimming cost V 0 bases and J 5 bases, with 14 bases left between them. The germline CDR1 and CDR2 sequences are SGHRS and YFSETQ. Written as DNA, the CDR3 is TGCGCCAGCAGCTTGGCCGGTTCGGGAGTTGAGACCCAGTACTTC. Its translation is CASSLAGSGVETQYF.

This clonotype was observed at least ten times. The chain joins TRBV30 to TRBJ1-1, with D unresolved. There are 14 residues in the CDR3. Germline CDR1 is GTSNPN and CDR2 is SVGIG (reference sequence). Between the trimmed V and J ends, which lost 0 bases and 0 bases, there was a span of 8 bases. The DNA of the CDR3 is TGTGCCTGGAGTGTACCAAGACTGAACACTGAAGCTTTCTTT. Residues: CAWSVPRLNTEAFF.

Only a few counts were recorded for this clonotype. The genes are TRBV7-6 and TRBJ2-4; D uncertain. The germline CDR1 and CDR2 sequences are SGHVS and FNYEAQ. The CDR3 is 10 residues long. Trimming stripped 6 bases from V and 7 bases from J, with 4 bases between. The CDR3, as DNA: TGTGCCAGCAGGAGTAACATTCAGTACTTC. This encodes CASRSNIQYF.

This clonotype was seen more than once but under ten times. The rearrangement uses TRBV30 and TRBJ2-1, with 9 bases matching TRBD1. The CDR3 is made up of 14 amino acids. Trimming removed 5 bases from V and 4 bases from J; junction bases left unmatched: 6. Germline V gene sequence: CDR1 GTSNPN, CDR2 SVGIG (reference sequence). In nucleotides, the CDR3 is TGTGCCTGGGGGGAACAGGGGGCTTACAATGAGCAGTTCTTC. It yields the protein CAWGEQGAYNEQFF.

Many counts were recorded for this clonotype. This chain links TRBV30 with TRBJ2-1, with TRBD2 matching over 9 bases. V shed 4 bases and J 12 bases; nucleotides not matched to a gene: 10. From germline, CDR1 is GTSNPN and CDR2 SVGIG (reference sequence). The CDR3 has 13 residues. CDR3 DNA: TGTGCCTGGAAGCCTAGCGGGGCAGGCGGGCAGTTCTTC. Its protein product is CAWKPSGAGGQFF.

In this sample, this clonotype turned up many times. The chain combines TRBV2 with TRBJ2-7; 7 bases fit TRBD1. The CDR3 is 13 amino acids. With 8 bases clipped from V and 7 bases from J, the junction kept 11 bases outside the gene matches. The germline V gene encodes CDR1 SNHLY and CDR2 FYNNEI. The CDR3 region has the DNA TGTGCCAGCGTCCGGGACAGTCCCTCGGAGCAGTACTTC. This gives the protein CASVRDSPSEQYF.

The V gene is TRBV2, the J gene TRBJ2-5; 8 bases align to TRBD2. Germline values: CDR1 SNHLY, CDR2 FYNNEI. The CDR3 length is 12 residues. V dropped 0 bases and J dropped 12; count of bases not matched to a gene: 3. The CDR3 protein is CASSEARGAEYF. CDR3 nucleotides: TGTGCCAGCAGTGAAGCGCGGGGGGCGGAGTACTTC.

This clonotype was counted only a few times. This sequence joins TRBV5-1 and TRBJ2-1; D not resolved. Germline V gene sequence: CDR1 SGHRS, CDR2 YFSETQ. This CDR3 is built from 11 residues. The ends were cut back, 3 bases at V and 15 bases at J, with 13 bases in the middle. In DNA, the CDR3 is TGCGCCAGCAGCTCCGGCCCCGTGCCGTTCTTC. It specifies CASSSGPVPFF. Drawing the rest from reference TRBV5-1 and TRBJ2-1, the complete variable domain is KAGVTQTPRYLIKTRGQQVTLSCSPISGHRSVSWYQQTPGQGLQFLFEYFSETQRNKGNFPGRFSGRQFSNSRSEMNVSTLELGDSALYLCASSSGPVPFFGPGTRLTVL.

This clonotype has just a few counts. This chain uses TRBV25-1 with TRBJ1-2; D is uncertain. CDR3 size: 12 residues. Trimming stripped 3 bases from V and 8 bases from J, with 10 bases between. The germline gives CDR1 MGHDK, CDR2 SYGVNS. CDR3 protein: CASSEPDVGYTF. The CDR3 nucleotides are TGTGCCAGCAGTGAGCCGGATGTCGGCTACACCTTC.

This clonotype was observed a few times. V gene TRBV29-1 combines with J gene TRBJ2-1; 9 bases agree with TRBD2. The CDR3 runs 15 residues. V lost 4 bases and J lost 4; bases outside the gene matches: 8. Germline CDR1 is SQVTM and CDR2 is ANQGSEA. The CDR3 protein is CSVAHGLACYNEQFF. Here the CDR3 DNA reads TGCAGCGTTGCACACGGACTAGCGTGTTACAATGAGCAGTTCTTC.

This clonotype has a count of ten or more. The V gene is TRBV20-1, the J gene TRBJ2-3; D may be TRBD2 (6 bases). Trimming stripped 6 bases from V and 5 bases from J, with 18 bases between. The germline V gene encodes CDR1 DFQATT and CDR2 SNEGSKA (reference sequence). This CDR3 region has 14 residues. The CDR3 region is CSARWRAGRDTQYF. The CDR3 nucleotides are TGCAGTGCCCGGTGGCGGGCCGGGAGAGATACGCAGTATTTT.

This clonotype has a count of ten or more. The V call is TRBV20-1, the J call TRBJ1-2, with a weak D call TRBD1 (6 bases). The germline gives CDR1 DFQATT, CDR2 SNEGSKA (reference sequence). V lost 3 bases and J lost 3, with 14 bases in between. The CDR3 loop spans 14 amino acids. CDR3 in DNA: TGCAGTGCTAGTCCCCAGGGGATCTACTATGGCTACACCTTC. Protein sequence: CSASPQGIYYGYTF.

The chain uses TRBV25-1 and TRBJ2-1, with D maybe TRBD2 (6 bases). The CDR3 runs 16 residues. CDR1 MGHDK and CDR2 SYGVNS come from the germline V gene. Trimming stripped 3 bases from V and 4 bases from J, with 16 bases between. For the CDR3, the DNA is TGTGCCAGCAGTGAGCCCGGGATAGCGGCGTACAATGAGCAGTTCTTC. As protein: CASSEPGIAAYNEQFF.

This chain joins TRBV2 and TRBJ2-5; 8 bases are a match to TRBD2. Unmatched junction bases numbered 7, after V lost 7 bases and J lost 0 bases. CDR1 is SNHLY, CDR2 FYNNEI, per germline. The CDR3 has 15 amino acids. The CDR3 region has the DNA TGTGCCAGCACGGAAGCGGGAGCCTACCAAGAGACCCAGTACTTC. This codes for CASTEAGAYQETQYF.

This clonotype was seen ten or more times. The chain combines TRBV27 with TRBJ2-7, with D possibly being TRBD2 (6 bases). The V gene's germline CDR1 is MNHEY and CDR2 SMNVEV (reference sequence). V lost 3 bases to trimming and J lost 2 bases, with 11 bases between them. This CDR3 is built from 14 residues. CDR3 amino acids: CASSLNGRTYEQYF. DNA for the CDR3: TGTGCCAGCAGTTTGAACGGGAGAACCTACGAGCAGTACTTC.

This clonotype was seen ten or more times. V usage is TRBV28 and J usage is TRBJ2-7; D not certain. The CDR3 extends over 14 amino acids. Germline V gene sequence: CDR1 MDHEN, CDR2 SYDVKM. Trimming removed 1 base at V and 2 bases at J, with 9 bases between. The CDR3 coding sequence is TGTGCCAGCAGTTTATCGCTCCGGACCTACGAGCAGTACTTC. Residues: CASSLSLRTYEQYF.

The chain uses TRBV12-5 and TRBJ2-7, with 12 positions matching TRBD2. J was trimmed by 1 base and V by 6 bases; bases with no gene match: 4. This CDR3 has 15 residues. From germline, CDR1 is LGHNT and CDR2 FRNRAP. CDR3 coding DNA: TGTGCTAGTGGCAAGGGACTAGCGGGTTCCTACGAGCAGTACTTC. Protein product: CASGKGLAGSYEQYF.

V is TRBV9 and J is TRBJ2-2, with D hard to call. CDR1 and CDR2 from the germline V gene are SGDLS and YYNGEE. V was cut by 5 bases and J by 1 base, with 9 bases left in between. This CDR3 has 14 residues. CDR3 in amino acids: CASRGARNTGELFF. The CDR3 DNA is TGTGCCAGCAGGGGTGCGCGGAACACCGGGGAGCTGTTTTTT.

This clonotype was counted many times. The J gene is TRBJ2-7, the V gene TRBV3-1; D is undetermined. The V gene's germline CDR1 is LGHDT and CDR2 YNNKEL (reference sequence). Trimming left V 0 bases short and J 2 bases short, with 11 bases between. The CDR3 has 15 amino acids. CDR3 nucleotides: TGTGCCAGCAGCCAAGATCAGAAAACTGCCTACGAGCAGTACTTC. Residues: CASSQDQKTAYEQYF.